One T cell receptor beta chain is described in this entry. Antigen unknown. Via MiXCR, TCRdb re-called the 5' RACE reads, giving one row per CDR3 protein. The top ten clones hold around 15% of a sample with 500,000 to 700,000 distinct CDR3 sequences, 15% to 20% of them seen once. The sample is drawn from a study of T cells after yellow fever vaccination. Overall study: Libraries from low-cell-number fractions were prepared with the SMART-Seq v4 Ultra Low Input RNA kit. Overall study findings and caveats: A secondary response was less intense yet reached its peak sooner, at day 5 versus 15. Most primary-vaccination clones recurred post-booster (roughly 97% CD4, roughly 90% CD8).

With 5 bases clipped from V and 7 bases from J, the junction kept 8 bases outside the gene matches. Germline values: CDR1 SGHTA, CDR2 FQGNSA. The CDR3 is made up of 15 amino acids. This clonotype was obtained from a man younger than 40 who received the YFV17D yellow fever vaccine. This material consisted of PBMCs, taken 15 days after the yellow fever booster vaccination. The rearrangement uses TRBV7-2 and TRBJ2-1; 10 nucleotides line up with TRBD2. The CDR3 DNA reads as TGTGCCAGCAGCCAGCGGGGGGGATTGGGGAATGAGCAGTTCTTC. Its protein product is CASSQRGGLGNEQFF.